The following is a T cell receptor beta chain sequence with its context. Its antigen remains undetermined. Base-call qualities are not available, and no considerably larger clone is one nucleotide away. The sample is drawn from a study of blood T cell repertoires in COVID-19 (dated by TCRdb to 2020 to 2021). For the wider study: The collaborator samples originated in the United States, Italy and Spain and spanned the acute and convalescent phases of COVID-19. The material from the prospective study consisted of cDNA or gDNA derived from T cells, B-cell-depleted T cells, or PBMCs. The dataset comprised deeply sampled blood TCRbeta repertoires from subjects exposed to, actively infected with, or recovered from COVID-19. The repertoires were made available in a free public database intended to serve as a resource for research on the immune response to SARS-CoV-2. Samples were obtained from the ongoing ImmuneRACE study (first 160 participants) and from some 1,300 subjects provided by 6 global collaborators. Nearly every sample came with metadata listing a de-identified subject ID, COVID-19 status, age in years and sex. HLA class I and class II types, where available, came from metadata supplied by the sample provider rather than from assay-based typing. General findings and caveats noted by the study authors: Clinical and demographic metadata were provided uncurated, with the amount varying by source and participant.

Trimming at the junction amounts to 0 bases on V and 7 bases on J, and the germline ends lie 2 bases apart. For CDR1 and CDR2, the germline V gene (reference sequence) lists MNHNY and SVGAGI. The CDR3 measures 11 amino acids from cysteine to phenylalanine. Of all the DNA, just the CDR3 is kept, 33 bases in frame from base 1. TCRbeta CDR3 regions were amplified from genomic DNA using the immunoSEQ Assay, a bias-controlled multiplex PCR. The study's processing was this. Within the assay, amplification of reference gene primers was used to estimate how many nucleated cells each sample contained. Sequence reads were collapsed and filtered to measure the absolute abundance of every unique TCRbeta CDR3 rearrangement. For each sample, productive Simpson clonality was calculated as the square root of Simpson's diversity index across productive rearrangements. The table comes from immuneACCESS by way of TCRdb, which keeps in-frame sequences with V and J called. Part of the clones is missing from these tables; in studies checked, under half for an unresolved V gene and the rest for unknown reasons. V, J and clone size derive from that table, while D and trimming were established from the DNA sequence. This sample lists around 130,000 clones; approximately 84% were detected once. The biggest ten clones account for roughly 13% of the sample.

Collaborating institutions collected whole blood in K2EDTA tubes following their own protocols. For TCRbeta analysis, collaborator samples were shipped as frozen whole blood, as isolated PBMCs, or as DNA extracted from either sample type. The material sequenced was peripheral blood. The chain is encoded by TRBV6-6 joined to TRBJ2-3; the D segment cannot be called with confidence. The clonotype originates from a human donor in a cohort sampled during active COVID-19. Here the CDR3 is given as CASSYSYTQYF. The nucleotide sequence reads as follows: TGTGCCAGCAGTTACTCCTATACGCAGTATTTT.